This is a list of T cell receptor beta chains from one sample in a study of blood T cells in healthy people across ages. One entry per CDR3 protein, called by TCRdb with MiXCR from the 5' RACE reads. The data show 1 million to 1.2 million distinct CDR3 sequences, around two fifths seen once. Sequencing was carried out using blood. All receptors derive from a man aged 18-30 years in good health. Both conserved end residues are part of each CDR3. The order of the fields is D gene, clone size, J gene, V gene, CDR3 protein, CDR3 DNA. The D gene is left open where the match is weak. Clone size is stated in some rows and not others, as once, few, many or a class when expanded.

TRBD2 | NA | TRBJ2-7 | TRBV9 | CASTRLAGDNEQYF | TGTGCCAGCACCCGACTAGCGGGGGACAATGAGCAGTACTTC
NA | NA | TRBJ2-3 | TRBV20-1 | CSASSGYTQYF | TGCAGTGCTAGCTCGGGGTATACGCAGTATTTT
NA | NA | TRBJ1-4 | TRBV20-1 | CSALERGGNEKLFF | TGCAGTGCTCTGGAACGGGGTGGTAATGAAAAACTGTTTTTT
NA | NA | TRBJ1-2 | TRBV20-1 | CSARDLAEPDSGYTF | TGCAGTGCTAGAGATCTTGCCGAACCGGACAGTGGCTACACCTTC
NA | NA | TRBJ1-5 | TRBV6-1 | CASRAEESKSNQPQHF | TGTGCCAGCAGGGCCGAGGAGAGTAAGAGCAATCAGCCCCAGCATTTT
TRBD1 | NA | TRBJ2-7 | TRBV6-2/TRBV6-3 | CASSYSDRGTYEQYF | TGTGCCAGCAGTTACTCGGACAGGGGAACCTACGAGCAGTACTTC
TRBD1 | NA | TRBJ1-5 | TRBV4-2 | CASRQGREPQHF | TGTGCCAGCAGACAGGGGCGGGAGCCCCAGCATTTT
NA | NA | TRBJ1-1 | TRBV6-1 | CASSRERTGTEAFF | TGTGCCAGCAGTCGGGAGAGGACGGGGACTGAAGCTTTCTTT
TRBD1 | NA | TRBJ2-5 | TRBV7-9 | CASSSPLDRGNNEQYF | TGTGCCAGCAGTTCGCCCCTAGACAGGGGCAACAATGAGCAGTACTTC
TRBD2 | NA | TRBJ2-2 | TRBV7-2 | CASSLASGATGELFF | TGTGCCAGCAGCTTGGCTAGCGGGGCCACCGGGGAGCTGTTTTTT
NA | NA | TRBJ2-3 | TRBV10-3 | CATLSALSTDTQYF | TGTGCCACCCTAAGCGCCCTTTCTACAGATACGCAGTATTTT
NA | few | TRBJ2-4 | TRBV6-5 | CASSYSKGREQYF | TGTGCCAGCAGTTACTCGAAGGGTCGGGAGCAGTACTTC
NA | few | TRBJ2-2 | TRBV9 | CASSRAVNTGELFF | TGTGCCAGCAGCAGGGCAGTGAACACCGGGGAGCTGTTTTTT
TRBD1 | few | TRBJ1-1 | TRBV28 | CASSSTGLPLMNTEAFF | TGTGCCAGCAGTTCGACAGGGTTACCTTTAATGAACACTGAAGCTTTCTTT
NA | NA | TRBJ1-3 | TRBV20-1 | CSARDPQVSGNTIYF | TGCAGTGCTAGAGATCCCCAGGTCTCTGGAAACACCATATATTTT
NA | NA | TRBJ2-6 | TRBV19 | CASIGQTSGANVLTF | TGTGCCAGTATTGGACAGACCTCTGGGGCCAACGTCCTGACTTTC
NA | NA | TRBJ2-3 | TRBV5-1 | CASSLEARNTQYF | TGCGCCAGCAGCTTGGAGGCGCGGAATACGCAGTATTTT
NA | NA | TRBJ1-4 | TRBV27 | CASARRPLNEKLFF | TGTGCCAGCGCCAGACGGCCCCTTAATGAAAAACTGTTTTTT
TRBD1 | NA | TRBJ1-2 | TRBV28 | CASTPGDRSYGYTF | TGTGCCAGCACCCCCGGGGACAGGAGTTATGGCTACACCTTC
NA | NA | TRBJ1-1 | TRBV6-2/TRBV6-3 | CASSYWSNTEAFF | TGTGCCAGCAGTTACTGGTCCAACACTGAAGCTTTCTTT
TRBD2 | NA | TRBJ2-2 | TRBV3-1 | CASSQEASGGNTGELFF | TGTGCCAGCAGCCAAGAGGCTAGCGGGGGGAACACCGGGGAGCTGTTTTTT
TRBD1 | NA | TRBJ2-2 | TRBV6-5 | CASSYSRQGAPGELFF | TGTGCCAGCAGTTACTCTAGACAGGGGGCCCCCGGGGAGCTGTTTTTT
TRBD1 | NA | TRBJ1-1 | TRBV10-3 | CAISEHPAPGQGRNTEAFF | TGTGCCATCAGTGAGCACCCCGCACCGGGACAGGGGAGGAACACTGAAGCTTTCTTT